This T cell receptor (beta chain) was sequenced during a study of control samples from healthy donors and cancer patients. Libraries were prepared by immunoSEQ multiplex PCR; TCRdb keeps only in-frame clonotypes and omits some of them. This sample has 95,000 to 130,000 clones; 93% occur once, and the top ten carry over 2.5%. The CDR3 sequence is 16 residues long. Looked up from germline, CDR1 is LGHNA and CDR2 is YNFKEQ. The V segment lost 4 bases and the J segment 7 bases; nucleotides outside the gene matches: 11. This TCR came from a man aged 25-45 years in good health. The genes are TRBV4-2 and TRBJ2-1; 9 bases fit TRBD2. Sequencing used blood. CDR3 bases: TGTGCCAGCAGCCCCCCGTCTAGCGGGGTTGAGAATGAGCAGTTCTTC. Encoded protein: CASSPPSSGVENEQFF.